This entry features one T cell receptor (beta chain) sequence. These data originate in a study of control samples from healthy donors and cancer patients. Germline V gene sequence: CDR1 SGHAT, CDR2 FQNNGV. The V gene lost 2 bases and the J gene lost 6 bases, with 19 bases spanning the gap. The CDR3 is made up of 17 amino acids. Produced via immunoSEQ multiplex PCR; TCRdb's table is partial and in-frame only. The sample includes fewer than 100,000 clones, about four fifths of them seen just once. Specimen: blood. This chain links TRBV11-2 with TRBJ2-2, with no clear D. This receptor was obtained from a man in his 60s in good health. The CDR3 bases are TGTGCCAGCAGCTTATTCGCAATGGTTCAGCAACCCGGGGAGCTGTTTTTT. It yields the protein CASSLFAMVQQPGELFF.